Below, 13 T cell receptor beta chains from the same sample are listed, as sequenced in a study of tissue T cells after allogeneic stem cell transplantation. Sequencing was performed with immunoSEQ multiplex PCR; in TCRdb, only in-frame clones are kept and a portion is missing. The sample holds about 12,000 clones, 70% to 80% seen once. This specimen was tissue from the right colon, taken at autopsy. Receptors originate from a woman aged 18 to 49 with breast cancer.

Concerning this clone: Other DNA sequences from this sample encode an identical CDR3 as well. The chain has TRBV12-3 or TRBV12-4 and TRBJ1-1; no firm D call. The V gene lost 3 bases and the J gene lost 3 bases, with 8 bases spanning the gap. There are 13 residues in the CDR3. The CDR3 nucleotides are TGTGCCAGCAGTTTGGTGGAGGACACTGAAGCTTTCTTT. Translating it yields CASSLVEDTEAFF.

This clone is labeled as medium-sized. The chain combines TRBV6-5 with TRBJ1-6; possibly TRBD1 for D (5 bases). CDR1 and CDR2 (germline): MNHEY, SVGAGI. The CDR3 length is 13 residues. Trimming shortened V by 6 bases and J by 8 bases, and 11 bases separated the two germline ends. CDR3 protein: CASRAGLYSPLHF. The CDR3 DNA sequence: TGTGCCAGCAGGGCAGGGTTATATTCACCCCTCCACTTT.

V gene TRBV2 combines with J gene TRBJ1-3, with a possible D match to TRBD1 (5 bases). Germline assignment: CDR1 SNHLY and CDR2 FYNNEI. Deletions cut 6 bases from V and 0 bases from J, with 9 bases between. The CDR3 covers 14 residues. CDR3 sequence: CASSADSSGNTIYF. The DNA for the CDR3 is TGTGCCAGCAGCGCTGACAGCTCTGGAAACACCATATATTTT. The full variable domain, with the rest looked up from reference TRBV2 and TRBJ1-3, is EPEVTQTPSHQVTQMGQEVILRCVPISNHLYFYWYRQILGQKVEFLVSFYNNEISEKSEIFDDQFSVERPDGSNFTLKIRSTKLEDSAMYFCASSADSSGNTIYFGEGSWLTVV.

In this sample, this clone turned up once. This chain links TRBV6-4 with TRBJ2-2, with a weak D call TRBD2 (6 bases). The V end lost 4 bases, the J end lost 1 base, and 22 bases lay between the germline ends. This CDR3 is 19 amino acids long. Germline V CDR1 and CDR2: MRHNA, SNTAGT. This chain's CDR3 is CASSGRAAGCRENTGELFF. CDR3 in DNA: TGTGCCAGCAGTGGGAGGGCCGCAGGGTGTCGGGAGAACACCGGGGAGCTGTTTTTT.

The gene calls are TRBV24-1 and TRBJ2-3; D gene unclear. The CDR3 spans 14 residues. Trimming stripped 3 bases from V and 3 bases from J, with 9 bases between. From germline, CDR1 is KGHDR and CDR2 SFDVKD. CDR3 sequence reads: CATSDRTETDTQYF. The CDR3 DNA sequence: TGTGCCACCAGTGATCGAACGGAGACAGATACGCAGTATTTT.

The chain couples TRBV4-3 to TRBJ1-2; D possibly corresponds to TRBD1 (5 bases). Trimming left V 4 bases short and J 4 bases short, with 10 bases between. CDR3 length: 13 amino acids. CDR1 is LGHNA and CDR2 is YSLEER in the germline V gene. The CDR3 DNA reads TGCGCCAGCAGCCCGGGGAGGGGCTATGGCTACACCTTC. Amino acids: CASSPGRGYGYTF.

This clone was picked up one time. The chain has TRBV2 and TRBJ1-5, with D possibly matching TRBD1 (5 bases). The CDR3 is 13 residues long. The V gene's germline CDR1 is SNHLY and CDR2 FYNNEI. V lost 10 bases, J lost 2 bases, and 12 bases lay in between. Written as DNA, the CDR3 is TGTGCCACCGCGGGGGAGGGCAATCAGCCCCAGCATTTT. Translation gives CATAGEGNQPQHF.

V and J are TRBV5-6 and TRBJ2-7, with D unresolved. V was trimmed by 2 bases and J by 4 bases, leaving 10 bases between them. CDR1 and CDR2 from the germline V gene are SGHDT and YYEEEE. This CDR3 is built from 13 residues. The CDR3 coding sequence is TGTGCCAGCAGCTTTCAGTCGCGATACGAGCAGTACTTC. Translated, it gives CASSFQSRYEQYF. The full variable domain, with the rest looked up from reference TRBV5-6 and TRBJ2-7, is DAGVTQSPTHLIKTRGQQVTLRCSPKSGHDTVSWYQQALGQGPQFIFQYYEEEERQRGNFPDRFSGHQFPNYSSELNVNALLLGDSALYLCASSFQSRYEQYFGPGTRLTVT.

V gene TRBV4-3 combines with J gene TRBJ2-6; D not certain. CDR1 and CDR2 from the germline V gene are LGHNA and YSLEER. Between the trimmed V and J ends, which lost 2 bases and 0 bases, there was a span of 8 bases. The CDR3 consists of 16 residues. The CDR3 region is CASSQSAGSGANVLTF. DNA for the CDR3: TGCGCCAGCAGCCAATCAGCCGGCTCTGGGGCCAACGTCCTGACTTTC.

This clone was observed a few times. The CDR3, as DNA: TGTGCCAGCAGTTTGGGACAGACTAGCAATCAGCCCCAGCATTTT. This sequence encodes CASSLGQTSNQPQHF. The chain combines TRBV28 with TRBJ1-5, with 7 nucleotides matching TRBD1. Per the germline V gene, CDR1 is MDHEN and CDR2 is SYDVKM. After removal of 3 bases from V and 0 bases from J, the junction contained 2 bases not matched to a gene. The CDR3 runs 15 residues.

This clone was detected only once. The chain uses TRBV29-1 and TRBJ2-5; the D call may be TRBD1 or TRBD2 (6 bases each). Trimming shortened V by 3 bases and J by 5 bases, and 13 bases separated the two germline ends. The CDR3 runs to 13 residues. Germline CDR1 reads SQVTM; CDR2 reads ANQGSEA. The CDR3 DNA reads as TGCAGCGTTGACTCAAGGGGGGCGGAGACCCAGTACTTC. Translation: CSVDSRGAETQYF.

In its sample, this clone was seen a few times. This chain uses TRBV14 with TRBJ2-4; the D call may be TRBD1 or TRBD2 (5 bases each). CDR1 is SGHDN and CDR2 is FVKESK in the germline V gene. V gave up 0 bases and J gave up 0 bases, with 9 bases separating them. This CDR3 comprises 16 residues. The CDR3 DNA is TGTGCCAGCAGCCAAGAAGAGGGGATAGCCAAAAACATTCAGTACTTC. Its protein product is CASSQEEGIAKNIQYF. The full variable domain, rest sourced from reference TRBV14 and TRBJ2-4, is EAGVTQFPSHSVIEKGQTVTLRCDPISGHDNLYWYRRVMGKEIKFLLHFVKESKQDESGMPNNRFLAERTGGTYSTLKVQPAELEDSGVYFCASSQEEGIAKNIQYFGAGTRLSVL.

The chain is built from TRBV3-1 (or the pseudogene TRBV3-2) and TRBJ2-5; TRBD1 agrees at 7 bases. Losses at the gene ends were 3 bases for V and 3 bases for J; bases not matched to a gene: 28. The CDR3 length is 22 residues. CDR1 is LGHDT and CDR2 is YNNKEL in the germline V gene (reference sequence). The chain's CDR3 is CASSHFNLGFVNRGPIKETQYF. CDR3 sequence (DNA): TGTGCCAGCAGCCACTTTAACCTTGGTTTCGTAAACAGGGGACCTATCAAAGAGACCCAGTACTTC.